A selection of T cell receptor beta chains follows, all from one sample in a study of monozygotic twins with inflammatory bowel disease. TCRdb reprocessed the 5' RACE reads; each CDR3 protein has one entry and no DNA is given. In total, the table holds 200,000 to 250,000 distinct CDR3 sequences. Source material: blood. These TCRs come from a human donor with ulcerative colitis or Crohn's disease, or a healthy co-twin of an affected twin (not recorded which). Each CDR3 is given with its conserved first and last residue.

v_call: TRBV5-1
j_call: TRBJ2-1
cdr3_aa: CASSLVVSGRLSSYNEQFF

v_call: TRBV15
j_call: TRBJ2-7
cdr3_aa: CATSRDPGGIYEQYF

v_call: TRBV29-1
j_call: TRBJ1-1
cdr3_aa: CSVEGGRGRTEAFF

v_call: TRBV12-5
j_call: TRBJ1-1
cdr3_aa: CASGLSGGNTEAFF

v_call: TRBV7-2
j_call: TRBJ1-2
cdr3_aa: CASSLGGALYGYTF

v_call: TRBV5-1
j_call: TRBJ2-3
cdr3_aa: CASNQGSGGTDTQYF

v_call: TRBV20-1
j_call: TRBJ2-5
cdr3_aa: CSARVASGGTETQYF

v_call: TRBV11-2
j_call: TRBJ2-7
cdr3_aa: CASSLDLGPFHSYEQYF

v_call: TRBV29-1
j_call: TRBJ2-7
cdr3_aa: CSVLQGTYEQYF

v_call: TRBV10-3
j_call: TRBJ2-7
cdr3_aa: CAISPPGANYEQYF